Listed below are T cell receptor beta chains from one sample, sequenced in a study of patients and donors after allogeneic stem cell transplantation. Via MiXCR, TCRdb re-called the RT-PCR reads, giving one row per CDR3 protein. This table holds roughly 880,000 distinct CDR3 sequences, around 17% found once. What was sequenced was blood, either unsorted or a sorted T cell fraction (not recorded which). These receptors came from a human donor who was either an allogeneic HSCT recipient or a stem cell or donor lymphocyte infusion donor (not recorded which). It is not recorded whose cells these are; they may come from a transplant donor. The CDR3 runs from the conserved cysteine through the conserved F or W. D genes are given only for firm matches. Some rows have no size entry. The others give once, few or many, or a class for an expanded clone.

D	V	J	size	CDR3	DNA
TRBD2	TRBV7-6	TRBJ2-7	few	CASSLAAASYEQYF	TGTGCCAGCAGCCTAGCGGCAGCATCCTACGAGCAGTACTTC
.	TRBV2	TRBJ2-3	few	CASSERAVIRTDTQYF	TGTGCCAGCAGTGAACGAGCGGTGATACGCACAGATACGCAGTATTTT
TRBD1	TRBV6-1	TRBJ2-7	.	CASSYIDRVGDEQYF	TGTGCCAGCAGCTATATAGACAGGGTAGGTGACGAGCAGTACTTC
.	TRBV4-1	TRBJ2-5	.	CASSQARGGLETQYF	TGCGCCAGCAGCCAGGCCAGAGGGGGATTAGAGACCCAGTACTTC
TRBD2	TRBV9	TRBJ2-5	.	CASSVTSGSQETQYF	TGTGCCAGCAGCGTGACTAGCGGGAGTCAAGAGACCCAGTACTTC
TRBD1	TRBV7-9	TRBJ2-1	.	CASSLGQGHNEQFF	TGTGCCAGCAGCCTGGGACAGGGACACAATGAGCAGTTCTTC
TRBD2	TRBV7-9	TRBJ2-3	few	CASSSTSGPGVADTQYF	TGTGCCAGCAGCTCCACTAGCGGCCCCGGGGTGGCAGATACGCAGTATTTT
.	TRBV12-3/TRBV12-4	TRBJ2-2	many	CASSYRVADTGELFF	TGTGCCAGCAGTTACAGGGTAGCGGACACCGGGGAGCTGTTTTTT
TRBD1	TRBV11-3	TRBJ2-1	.	CASSRDRGSTMKQFF	TGTGCCAGCAGCCGGGACAGGGGCTCTACAATGAAGCAGTTCTTC
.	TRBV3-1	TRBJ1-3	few	CASSPGLSGYTIYF	TGTGCCAGCAGTCCCGGACTGAGTGGATACACCATATATTTT
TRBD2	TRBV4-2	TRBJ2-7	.	CASSQKREWVPYEQYF	TGTGCCAGCAGCCAGAAGCGGGAGTGGGTCCCCTACGAGCAGTACTTC
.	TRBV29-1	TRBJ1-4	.	CSVERTDSNEKLFF	TGCAGCGTTGAAAGGACAGATTCGAATGAAAAACTGTTTTTT
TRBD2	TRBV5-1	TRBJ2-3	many	CASSLRLAGTDTQYF	TGTGCCAGCAGCTTGAGACTAGCGGGAACAGATACGCAGTATTTT
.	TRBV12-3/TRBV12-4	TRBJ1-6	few	CASSLGESYNSPLHF	TGTGCCAGCAGTTTAGGGGAATCCTATAATTCACCCCTCCACTTT
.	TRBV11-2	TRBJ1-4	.	CASSILGGFGEKLFF	TGTGCCAGCAGCATACTAGGGGGTTTTGGTGAAAAACTGTTTTTT
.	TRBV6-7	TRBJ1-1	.	CASRQGLGAFF	TGTGCCAGCAGACAGGGTTTAGGAGCTTTCTTT
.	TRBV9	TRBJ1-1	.	CASSVVMGTEAFF	TGTGCCAGCAGCGTAGTGATGGGCACTGAAGCTTTCTTT
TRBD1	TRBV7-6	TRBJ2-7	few	CASSTGVRAEQYF	TGTGCCAGCAGCACAGGGGTTAGGGCCGAGCAGTACTTC
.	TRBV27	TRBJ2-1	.	CASSGLYNEQFF	TGTGCCAGCAGCGGGCTTTACAATGAGCAGTTCTTC
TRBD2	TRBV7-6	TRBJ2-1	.	CASSPQALAGRSSYNEQFF	TGTGCCAGCAGCCCCCAGGCCCTAGCGGGGCGCAGCTCCTACAATGAGCAGTTCTTC
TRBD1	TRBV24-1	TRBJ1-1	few	CATRGMTGGIGTEAFF	TGTGCCACCAGAGGGATGACAGGGGGCATAGGTACTGAAGCTTTCTTT
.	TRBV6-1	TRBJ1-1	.	CASILTIEAFF	TGTGCCAGCATACTGACCATAGAAGCTTTCTTT
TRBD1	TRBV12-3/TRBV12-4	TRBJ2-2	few	CASNNRGRSGELFF	TGTGCCAGCAATAACAGGGGGCGAAGCGGGGAGCTGTTTTTT
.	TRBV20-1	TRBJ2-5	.	CSAPRVDQETQYF	TGCAGTGCCCCTAGGGTCGACCAAGAGACCCAGTACTTC
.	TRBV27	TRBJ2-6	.	CASSLSGDGANVLTF	TGTGCCAGCAGTTTATCAGGGGACGGGGCCAACGTCCTGACTTTC
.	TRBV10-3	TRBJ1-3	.	CAISYQQDSSGNTIYF	TGTGCCATCAGTTACCAACAGGATAGCTCTGGAAACACCATATATTTT
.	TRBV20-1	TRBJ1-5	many	CSARVGQGRQPQHF	TGCAGTGCTAGAGTGGGGCAGGGCCGACAGCCCCAGCATTTT
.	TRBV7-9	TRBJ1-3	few	CASSSARSGNTIYF	TGTGCCAGCAGCTCCGCCCGTTCGGGAAACACCATATATTTT
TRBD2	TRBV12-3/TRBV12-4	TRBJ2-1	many	CASTLGLAVNEQFF	TGTGCCAGCACTCTGGGACTAGCTGTCAATGAGCAGTTCTTC
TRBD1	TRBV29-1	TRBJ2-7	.	CSVTLRGTGKSYEQYF	TGCAGCGTTACCCTCCGTGGGACAGGCAAGTCCTACGAGCAGTACTTC
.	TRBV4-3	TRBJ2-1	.	CASSQDGYYNEQFF	TGCGCCAGCAGCCAAGATGGGTACTACAATGAGCAGTTCTTC
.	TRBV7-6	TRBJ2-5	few	CASSLTDSSVWETQYF	TGTGCCAGCAGCTTGACAGATTCTAGCGTTTGGGAGACCCAGTACTTC
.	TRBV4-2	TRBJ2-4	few	CASSPPGTPQNIQYF	TGTGCCAGCAGCCCCCCGGGGACCCCGCAAAACATTCAGTACTTC
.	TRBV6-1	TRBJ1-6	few	CASSESGGNSPLHF	TGTGCCAGCAGTGAGAGCGGTGGAAATTCACCCCTCCACTTT
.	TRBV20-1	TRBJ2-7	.	CSASVGAEFGLYEQYF	TGCAGTGCTAGTGTCGGAGCGGAGTTTGGTTTGTACGAGCAGTACTTC
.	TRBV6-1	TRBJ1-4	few	CASSSRRVSTNEKLFF	TGTGCCAGCAGCTCCCGGAGGGTTTCGACTAATGAAAAACTGTTTTTT
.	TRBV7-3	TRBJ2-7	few	CASKHHVGHHEQYF	TGTGCCAGCAAACACCACGTCGGCCACCACGAGCAGTACTTC
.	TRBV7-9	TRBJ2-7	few	CASSLPNSYEQYF	TGTGCCAGCAGCCTACCGAACAGCTACGAGCAGTACTTC
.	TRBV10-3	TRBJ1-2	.	CAISPGQSPPRDGYTF	TGTGCCATCAGTCCGGGACAATCACCTCCCCGGGATGGCTACACCTTC
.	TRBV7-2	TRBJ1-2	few	CASSLETGTRSGYTF	TGTGCCAGCAGCTTAGAAACAGGGACAAGAAGCGGCTACACCTTC
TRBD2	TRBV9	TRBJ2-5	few	CASSVASGVQETQYF	TGTGCCAGCAGCGTAGCTAGCGGGGTTCAAGAGACCCAGTACTTC
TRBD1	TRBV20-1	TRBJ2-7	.	CSASRTGNGIRAGEQYF	TGCAGTGCTAGTAGGACAGGGAATGGCATAAGGGCTGGGGAGCAGTACTTC
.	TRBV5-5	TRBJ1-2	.	CASSLIGGGNYGYTF	TGTGCCAGCAGCTTGATAGGTGGCGGCAACTATGGCTACACCTTC
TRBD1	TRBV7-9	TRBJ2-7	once	CASSRRDSVSYEQNF	TGTGCCAGCAGTCGCCGGGACAGTGTCTCCTACGAGCAGAACTTC
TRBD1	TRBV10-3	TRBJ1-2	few	CAIRIRDSSILGYTF	TGTGCCATCAGGATTCGGGACAGTTCAATTTTAGGCTACACCTTC